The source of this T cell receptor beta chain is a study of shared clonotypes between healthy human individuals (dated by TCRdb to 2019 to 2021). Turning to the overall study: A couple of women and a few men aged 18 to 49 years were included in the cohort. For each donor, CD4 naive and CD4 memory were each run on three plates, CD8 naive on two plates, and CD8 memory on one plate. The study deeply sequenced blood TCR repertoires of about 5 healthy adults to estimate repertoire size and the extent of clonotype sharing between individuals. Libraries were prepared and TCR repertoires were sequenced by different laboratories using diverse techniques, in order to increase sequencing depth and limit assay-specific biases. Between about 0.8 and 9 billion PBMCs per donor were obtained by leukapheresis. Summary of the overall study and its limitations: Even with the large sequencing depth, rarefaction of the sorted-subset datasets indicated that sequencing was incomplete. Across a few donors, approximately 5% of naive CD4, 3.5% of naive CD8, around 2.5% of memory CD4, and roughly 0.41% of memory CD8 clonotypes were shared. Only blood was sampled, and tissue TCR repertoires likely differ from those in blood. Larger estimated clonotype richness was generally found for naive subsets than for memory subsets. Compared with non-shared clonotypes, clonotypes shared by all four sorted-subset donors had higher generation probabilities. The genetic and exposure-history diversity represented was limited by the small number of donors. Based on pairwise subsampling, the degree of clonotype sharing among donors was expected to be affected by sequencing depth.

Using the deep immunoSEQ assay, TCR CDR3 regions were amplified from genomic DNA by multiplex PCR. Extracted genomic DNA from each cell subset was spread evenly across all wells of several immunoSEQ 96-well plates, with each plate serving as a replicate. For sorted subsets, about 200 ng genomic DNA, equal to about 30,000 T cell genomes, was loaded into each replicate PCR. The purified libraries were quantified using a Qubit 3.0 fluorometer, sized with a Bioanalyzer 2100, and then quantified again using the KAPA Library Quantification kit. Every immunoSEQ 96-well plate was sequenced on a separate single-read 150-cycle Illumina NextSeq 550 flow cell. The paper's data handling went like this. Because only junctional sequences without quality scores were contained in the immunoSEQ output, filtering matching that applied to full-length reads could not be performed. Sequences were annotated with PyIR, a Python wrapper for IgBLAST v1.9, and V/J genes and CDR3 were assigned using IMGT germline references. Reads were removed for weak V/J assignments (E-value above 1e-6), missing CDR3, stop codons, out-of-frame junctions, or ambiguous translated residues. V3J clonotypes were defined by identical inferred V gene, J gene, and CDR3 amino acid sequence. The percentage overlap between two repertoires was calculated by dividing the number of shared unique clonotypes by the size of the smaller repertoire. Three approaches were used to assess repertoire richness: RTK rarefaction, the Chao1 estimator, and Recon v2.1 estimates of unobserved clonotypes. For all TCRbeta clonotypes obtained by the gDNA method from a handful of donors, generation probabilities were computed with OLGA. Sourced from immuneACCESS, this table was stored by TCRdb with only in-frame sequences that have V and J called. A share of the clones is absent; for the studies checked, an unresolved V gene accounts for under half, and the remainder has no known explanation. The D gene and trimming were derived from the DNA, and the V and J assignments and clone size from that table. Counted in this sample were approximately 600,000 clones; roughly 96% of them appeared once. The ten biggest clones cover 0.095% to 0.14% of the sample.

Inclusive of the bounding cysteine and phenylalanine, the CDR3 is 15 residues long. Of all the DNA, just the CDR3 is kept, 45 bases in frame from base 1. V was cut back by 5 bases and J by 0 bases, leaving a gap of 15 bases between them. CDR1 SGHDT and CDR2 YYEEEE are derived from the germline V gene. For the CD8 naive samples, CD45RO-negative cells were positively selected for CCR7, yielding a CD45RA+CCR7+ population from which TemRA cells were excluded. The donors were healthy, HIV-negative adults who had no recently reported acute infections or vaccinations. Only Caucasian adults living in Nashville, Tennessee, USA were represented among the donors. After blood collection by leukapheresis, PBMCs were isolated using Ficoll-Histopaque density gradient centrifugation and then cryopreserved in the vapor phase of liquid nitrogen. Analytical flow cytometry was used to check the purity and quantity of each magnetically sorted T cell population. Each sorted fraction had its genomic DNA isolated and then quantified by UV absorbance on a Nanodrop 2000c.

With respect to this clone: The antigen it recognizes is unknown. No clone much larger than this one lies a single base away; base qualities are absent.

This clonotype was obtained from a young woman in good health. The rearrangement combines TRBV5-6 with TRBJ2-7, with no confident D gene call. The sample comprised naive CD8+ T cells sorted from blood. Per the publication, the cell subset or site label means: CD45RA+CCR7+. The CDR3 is CASSHSLADSYEQYF. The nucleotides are TGTGCCAGCAGTCACAGCTTGGCAGACTCCTACGAGCAGTACTTC.